This TCR beta chain was recovered during a study of blood T cells in healthy people across ages (dated by TCRdb to 2014 to 2015). Notes on the research overall: In model experiments, roughly one uniquely barcoded TCR beta cDNA molecule per two T cells was captured by template switching. To track age-related changes in TCR beta repertoire diversity, the study relied on deep sequencing normalized with unique cDNA molecular identifiers. Donors of different ages were randomly distributed across sequencing lanes to avoid experimental bias. The donors were split into four age groups: young (average approximately 16 years), middle-aged (39), aged (approximately 60) and long-lived (approximately 80). The study analyzed two additional independent replicas of 1 million unique cDNA reads from the same blood draw for two donors, one aged 18 to 30 and one aged 80 or older. Beyond this particular receptor, the publication reports: Estimates of total diversity based on one million sequenced T cells were regarded as lower bounds and as underestimates. As age increased, observed TCR beta diversity per million T cells dropped in a roughly linear way, and a significant reduction was already evident by age about 40. Bulk unsorted PBMC profiling prevented conclusive comparison of naive and antigen-experienced compartments. Observed TCR beta diversity correlated strongly with the percentage of naive T cells measured by flow cytometry. Because donor CMV infection status was unknown, age-related changes in expanded clonotypes were potentially confounded. Compared with the aged group, the long-lived group had more naive CD4+ T cells, fewer expanded clones and increased TCR diversity, suggesting age selection.

This clonotype was observed a handful of times. The target of this receptor is not known. No much larger clone is present one base from it, and per-base qualities are unavailable. The donors were 40 or so Caucasian individuals from Russia, aged roughly 6 to 90 years, who were systemically healthy. Each donor gave ten milliliters of peripheral blood, collected into EDTA-treated Vacutainer tubes. Ficoll-Paque density-gradient centrifugation was used to isolate PBMCs, with at least 6.5 million per sample. Total RNA, at least 5 micrograms per sample, was extracted from PBMCs with Trizol reagent. For every donor, an aliquot of PBMCs went through flow cytometry to measure the percentages of naive CD45RAhigh/CD27high T cells. Cut back by 5 bases and 4 bases, the V and J ends lie 16 bases apart. The CDR3 has 15 amino acids, counting the end cysteine and phenylalanine. This entry keeps only the CDR3 DNA: 45 bases, framed from base 1.

Library prep was done by 5' RACE. A second PCR of 7 to 11 cycles was run with a J-beta primer mix and a sample-barcoded 5' primer. A unique molecular identifier was introduced onto each TCR beta cDNA molecule by a template-switch 5' adaptor carrying 12 random nucleotides. Each sample yielded at least 2.5 million CDR3-containing paired-end reads. First-strand cDNA synthesis was performed from all RNA using the Mint cDNA synthesis kit, with priming by a TRBC-specific oligonucleotide. All cDNA was treated with uracil-DNA glycosylase and then went through a first 18-cycle PCR with the universal primers M1SS and BC2_uni_R. As for the original processing: For normalization, 1 million high-quality reads were randomly selected from each sample, with every read carrying a distinct molecular identifier. Reads with shared molecular identifiers were discarded instead of being binned into consensus sequences. CDR3 identification, clonotype clustering and error correction used MiTCR with a Q25 quality threshold and the strictest error-elimination algorithm. A nonparametric unseen species model with Euler transformation was used to estimate lower-bound total TCR beta diversity. The public reads were reprocessed in TCRdb via fastp at Q25 and MiXCR, keeping in-frame beta chains. Entries are consolidated by CDR3 protein sequence, retaining the most common genes and DNA. These V and J calls rely on TCRdb rather than the paper's analysis. Here the sample has over 1,500,000 distinct CDR3 sequences; 30% to 40% occur a single time. In total, the top ten clones hold 20% to 25% of the sample.

Recombination linked TRBV12-3 or TRBV12-4 to TRBJ2-3; TRBD2 might be the D gene, on 5 matching bases. The specimen sequenced was blood. The clonotype originates from a human donor in good health. For the CDR3, the sequence is CASSPGRGSADTQYF. The sequence in DNA is TGTGCCAGCAGTCCAGGCCGAGGGTCGGCAGATACGCAGTATTTT.